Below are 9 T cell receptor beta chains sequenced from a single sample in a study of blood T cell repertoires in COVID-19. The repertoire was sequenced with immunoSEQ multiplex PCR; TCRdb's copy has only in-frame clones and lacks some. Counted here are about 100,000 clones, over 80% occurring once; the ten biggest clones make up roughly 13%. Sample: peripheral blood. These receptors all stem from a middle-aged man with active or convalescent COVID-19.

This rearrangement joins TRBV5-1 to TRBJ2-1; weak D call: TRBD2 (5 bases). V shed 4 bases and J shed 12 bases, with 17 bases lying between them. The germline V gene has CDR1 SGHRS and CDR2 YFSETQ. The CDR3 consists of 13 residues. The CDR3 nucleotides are TGCGCCAGCAGCCCCCTTCCCACTAGGAGGCAGTTCTTC. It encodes CASSPLPTRRQFF.

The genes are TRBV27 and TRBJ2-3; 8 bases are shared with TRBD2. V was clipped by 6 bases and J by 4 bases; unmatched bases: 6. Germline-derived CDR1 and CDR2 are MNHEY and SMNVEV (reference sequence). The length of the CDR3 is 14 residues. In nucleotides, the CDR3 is TGTGCCAGCAGCCACGGACTAGCACCAGATACGCAGTATTTT. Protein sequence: CASSHGLAPDTQYF.

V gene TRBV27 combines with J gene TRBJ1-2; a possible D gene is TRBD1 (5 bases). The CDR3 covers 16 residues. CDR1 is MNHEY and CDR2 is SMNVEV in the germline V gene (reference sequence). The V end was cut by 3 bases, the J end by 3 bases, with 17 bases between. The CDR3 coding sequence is TGTGCCAGCAGTTTCTGGGACCGTCGGGGGGACTATGGCTACACCTTC. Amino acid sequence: CASSFWDRRGDYGYTF.

CDR3 bases: TGCAGCGTTGGAGGGCGGGGCGGCGAGGGACTGGACGAGCAGTACTTC. Translation gives CSVGGRGGEGLDEQYF. The chain recombines TRBV29-1 with TRBJ2-7; D is possibly TRBD2 (6 bases). The CDR3 spans 16 residues. Trimming pared 4 bases from V and 5 bases from J, leaving 24 bases between. CDR1 is SQVTM, CDR2 ANQGSEA, per germline.

In DNA, the CDR3 is TGTGCCAGCAGCCCAGACAGGGGATCGGCCGGGGAGCTGTTTTTT. Translated: CASSPDRGSAGELFF. The chain is built from TRBV7-3 and TRBJ2-2; the match to TRBD1 covers 8 bases. The germline gives CDR1 SGHTA, CDR2 FQGTGA. V dropped 5 bases and J dropped 6; count of bases not matched to a gene: 8. The CDR3 spans 15 residues.

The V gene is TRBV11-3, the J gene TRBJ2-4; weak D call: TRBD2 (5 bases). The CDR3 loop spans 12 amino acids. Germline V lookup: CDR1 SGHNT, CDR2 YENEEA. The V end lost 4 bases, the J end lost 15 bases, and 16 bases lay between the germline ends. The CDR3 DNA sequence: TGTGCCAGCAGCTCCCTGAGAGGGTGGAGGTACTTC. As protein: CASSSLRGWRYF.

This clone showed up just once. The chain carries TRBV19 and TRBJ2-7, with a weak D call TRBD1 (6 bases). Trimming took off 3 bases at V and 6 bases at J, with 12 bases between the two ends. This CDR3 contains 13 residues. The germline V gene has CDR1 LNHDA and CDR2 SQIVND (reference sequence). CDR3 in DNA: TGTGCCAGTAGTATCCAGGGGATTGGCGAGCAGTACTTC. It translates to CASSIQGIGEQYF.

CDR3: CASSEPGLNQPQHF. As DNA, the CDR3 is TGCGCCAGCAGTGAGCCTGGGCTCAATCAGCCCCAGCATTTT. The rearrangement uses TRBV10-2 and TRBJ1-5; D gene unclear. Trimming removed 2 bases at V and 3 bases at J, with 8 bases between. Per germline, CDR1 WSHSY and CDR2 SAAADI. This CDR3 is 14 amino acids long.

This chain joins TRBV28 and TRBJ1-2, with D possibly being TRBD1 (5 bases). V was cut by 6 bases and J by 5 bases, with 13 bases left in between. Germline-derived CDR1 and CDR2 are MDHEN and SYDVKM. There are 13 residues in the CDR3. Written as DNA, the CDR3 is TGTGCCAGCAGGGCCGGAGGGGAGTATGGCTACACCTTC. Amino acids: CASRAGGEYGYTF.